The present T cell receptor beta chain was sequenced within a study of beta chain features in type 1 diabetes. Study details: The examined sorted cells totaled fewer than 110,000,000 across samples.

The CDR3 consists of 16 residues. Germline V gene sequence: CDR1 SNHLY, CDR2 FYNNEI. V was pared by 5 bases and J by 2 bases, with 6 bases of the junction left unmatched. TCRB transcripts that were expressed got sequenced, as all of the isolated RNA had been reverse transcribed. TCRdb's table, derived via immunoSEQ multiplex PCR, lists solely in-frame clones and lacks some. Found here are approximately 250,000 clones, more than 9% of them singletons; the top ten hold 0.034%. Study results and limitations: Among patients with Type 1 diabetes, TCRB CDR3s were moderately but significantly shorter in every one of the four CD4+ subsets. An over-representation of cells with high TCR expression could result from cDNA sequencing.

This clone was seen a few times. As yet, its antigen is unknown. The chain couples TRBV2 to TRBJ2-3; 11 bases align to TRBD2. The clonotype originates from a woman aged 18-29 years in good health. Material: naive CD4+ T cells from blood. The CDR3 coding sequence is TGTGCCAGCAGTCGGCTAGCGGGAGGACCCACAGATACGCAGTATTTT. This encodes CASSRLAGGPTDTQYF.